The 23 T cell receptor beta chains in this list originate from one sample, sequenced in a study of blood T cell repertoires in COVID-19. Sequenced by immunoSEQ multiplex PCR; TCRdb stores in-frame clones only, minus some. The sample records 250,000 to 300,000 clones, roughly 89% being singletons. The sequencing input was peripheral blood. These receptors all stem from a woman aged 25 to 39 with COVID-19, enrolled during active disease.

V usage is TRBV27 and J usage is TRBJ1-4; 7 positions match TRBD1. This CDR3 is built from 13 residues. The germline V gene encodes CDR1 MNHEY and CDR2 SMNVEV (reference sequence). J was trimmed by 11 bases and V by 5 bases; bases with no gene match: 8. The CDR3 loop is CASSLPAGGKLFF. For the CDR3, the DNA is TGTGCCAGCAGTCTGCCAGCAGGGGGGAAACTGTTTTTT.

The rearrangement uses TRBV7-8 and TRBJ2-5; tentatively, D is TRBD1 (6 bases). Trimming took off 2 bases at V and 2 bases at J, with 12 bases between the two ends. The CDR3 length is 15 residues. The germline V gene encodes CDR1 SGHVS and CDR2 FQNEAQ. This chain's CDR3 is CASSLTRTVQETQYF. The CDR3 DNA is TGTGCCAGCAGCTTAACCCGGACAGTACAAGAGACCCAGTACTTC. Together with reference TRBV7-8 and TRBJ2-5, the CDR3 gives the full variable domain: GAGVSQSPRYKVAKRGQDVALRCDPISGHVSLFWYQQALGQGPEFLTYFQNEAQLDKSGLPSDRFFAERPEGSVSTLKIQRTQQEDSAVYLCASSLTRTVQETQYFGPGTRLLVL.

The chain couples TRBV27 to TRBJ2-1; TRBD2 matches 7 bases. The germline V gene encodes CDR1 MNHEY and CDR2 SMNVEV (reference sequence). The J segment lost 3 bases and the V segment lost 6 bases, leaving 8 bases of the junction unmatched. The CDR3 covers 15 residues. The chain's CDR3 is CASRTAGSRYNEQFF. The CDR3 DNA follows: TGTGCCAGCAGGACAGCGGGGTCCCGCTACAATGAGCAGTTCTTC.

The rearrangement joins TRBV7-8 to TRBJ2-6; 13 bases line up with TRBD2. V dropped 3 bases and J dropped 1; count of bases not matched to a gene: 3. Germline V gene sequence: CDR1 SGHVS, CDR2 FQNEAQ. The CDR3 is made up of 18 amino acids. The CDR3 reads CASSLTSGGWSGANVLTF. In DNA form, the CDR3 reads TGTGCCAGCAGCTTGACTAGCGGGGGGTGGTCTGGGGCCAACGTCCTGACTTTC. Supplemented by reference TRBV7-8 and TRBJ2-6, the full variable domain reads GAGVSQSPRYKVAKRGQDVALRCDPISGHVSLFWYQQALGQGPEFLTYFQNEAQLDKSGLPSDRFFAERPEGSVSTLKIQRTQQEDSAVYLCASSLTSGGWSGANVLTFGAGSRLTVL.

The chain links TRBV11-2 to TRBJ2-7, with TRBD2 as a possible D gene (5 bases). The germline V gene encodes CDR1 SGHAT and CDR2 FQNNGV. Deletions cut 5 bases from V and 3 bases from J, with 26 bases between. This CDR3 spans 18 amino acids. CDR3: CASSPNPPGLKRNYEQYF. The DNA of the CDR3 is TGTGCCAGCAGCCCCAACCCGCCCGGACTGAAACGGAACTACGAGCAGTACTTC. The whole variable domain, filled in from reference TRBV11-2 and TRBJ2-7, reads EAGVAQSPRYKIIEKRQSVAFWCNPISGHATLYWYQQILGQGPKLLIQFQNNGVVDDSQLPKDRFSAERLKGVDSTLKIQPAKLEDSAVYLCASSPNPPGLKRNYEQYFGPGTRLTVT.

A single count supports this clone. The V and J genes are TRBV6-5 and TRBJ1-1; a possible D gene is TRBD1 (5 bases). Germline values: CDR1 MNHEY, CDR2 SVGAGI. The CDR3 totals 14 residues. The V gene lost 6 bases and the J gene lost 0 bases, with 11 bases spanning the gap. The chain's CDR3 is CASRQQVMNTEAFF. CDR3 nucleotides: TGTGCCAGCAGACAACAGGTCATGAACACTGAAGCTTTCTTT.

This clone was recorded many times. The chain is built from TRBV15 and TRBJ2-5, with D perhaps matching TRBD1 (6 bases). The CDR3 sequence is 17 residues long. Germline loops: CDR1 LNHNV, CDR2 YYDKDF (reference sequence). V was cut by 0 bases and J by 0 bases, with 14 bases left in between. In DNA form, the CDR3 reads TGTGCCACCAGCAGAGACCCTACAGGGCTGTACCAAGAGACCCAGTACTTC. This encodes CATSRDPTGLYQETQYF.

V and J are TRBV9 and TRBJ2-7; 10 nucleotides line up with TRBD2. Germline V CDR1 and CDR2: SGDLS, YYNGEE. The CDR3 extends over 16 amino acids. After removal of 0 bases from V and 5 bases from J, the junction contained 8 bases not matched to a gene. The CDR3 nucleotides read TGTGCCAGCAGCGTAGATAGCGGGGGGTTTAAGGACGAGCAGTACTTC. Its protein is CASSVDSGGFKDEQYF.

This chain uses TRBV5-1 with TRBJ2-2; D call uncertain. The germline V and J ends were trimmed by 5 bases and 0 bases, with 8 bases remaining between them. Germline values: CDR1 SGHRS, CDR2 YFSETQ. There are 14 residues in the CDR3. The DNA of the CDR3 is TGCGCCAGCAGGCTTACAACGAACACCGGGGAGCTGTTTTTT. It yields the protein CASRLTTNTGELFF.

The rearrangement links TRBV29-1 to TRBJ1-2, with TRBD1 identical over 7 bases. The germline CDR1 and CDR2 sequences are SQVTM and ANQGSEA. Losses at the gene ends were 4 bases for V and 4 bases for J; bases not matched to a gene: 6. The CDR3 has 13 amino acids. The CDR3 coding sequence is TGCAGCGTTGTACACAGGGGCCTCTATGGCTACACCTTC. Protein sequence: CSVVHRGLYGYTF.

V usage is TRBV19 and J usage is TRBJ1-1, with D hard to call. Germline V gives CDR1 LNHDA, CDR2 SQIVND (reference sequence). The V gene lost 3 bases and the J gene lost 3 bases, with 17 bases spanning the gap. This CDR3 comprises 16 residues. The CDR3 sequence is CASSMTATGRYTEAFF. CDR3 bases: TGTGCCAGTAGTATGACGGCGACGGGGAGGTACACTGAAGCTTTCTTT.

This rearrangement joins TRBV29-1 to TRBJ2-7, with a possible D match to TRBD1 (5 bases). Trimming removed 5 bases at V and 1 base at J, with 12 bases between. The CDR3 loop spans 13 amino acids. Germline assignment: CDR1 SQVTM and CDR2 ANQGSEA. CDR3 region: CSVQGGESYEQYF. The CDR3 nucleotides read TGCAGCGTTCAGGGTGGTGAGTCCTACGAGCAGTACTTC.

The CDR3 loop reads CASSNNMNSGNTIYF. For the CDR3, the DNA is TGTGCCAGCAGCAATAACATGAACTCTGGAAACACCATATATTTT. This rearrangement joins TRBV7-2 to TRBJ1-3; D is unresolved. Trimming left V 5 bases short and J 0 bases short, with 11 bases between. The CDR3 covers 15 residues. Germline lookup yields CDR1 SGHTA and CDR2 FQGNSA.

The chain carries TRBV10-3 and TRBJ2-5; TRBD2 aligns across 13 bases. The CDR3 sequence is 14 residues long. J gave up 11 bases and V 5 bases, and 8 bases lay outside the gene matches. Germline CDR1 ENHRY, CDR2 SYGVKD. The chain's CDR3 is CAISPAGTSGVQYF. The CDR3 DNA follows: TGTGCCATCAGTCCTGCCGGGACTAGCGGGGTACAGTACTTC.

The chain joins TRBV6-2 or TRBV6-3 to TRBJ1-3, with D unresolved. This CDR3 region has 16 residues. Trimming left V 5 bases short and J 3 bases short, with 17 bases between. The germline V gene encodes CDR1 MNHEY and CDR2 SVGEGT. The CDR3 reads CASSPDGVLHGNTIYF. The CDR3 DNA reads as TGTGCCAGCAGTCCCGACGGGGTTCTACATGGAAACACCATATATTTT.

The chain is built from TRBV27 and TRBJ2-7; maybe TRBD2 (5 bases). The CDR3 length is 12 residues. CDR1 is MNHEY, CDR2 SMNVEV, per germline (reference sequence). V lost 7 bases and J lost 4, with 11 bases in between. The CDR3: CASIGLPYEQYF. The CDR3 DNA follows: TGTGCCAGCATCGGACTCCCGTACGAGCAGTACTTC.

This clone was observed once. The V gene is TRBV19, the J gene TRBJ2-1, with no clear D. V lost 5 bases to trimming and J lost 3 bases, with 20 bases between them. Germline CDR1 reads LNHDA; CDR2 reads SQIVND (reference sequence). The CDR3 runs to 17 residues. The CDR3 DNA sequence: TGTGCCAGTAGTTTCGGTACTGTGGGCGTATTCTACAATGAGCAGTTCTTC. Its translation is CASSFGTVGVFYNEQFF. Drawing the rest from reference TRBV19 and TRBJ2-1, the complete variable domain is DGGITQSPKYLFRKEGQNVTLSCEQNLNHDAMYWYRQDPGQGLRLIYYSQIVNDFQKGDIAEGYSVSREKKESFPLTVTSAQKNPTAFYLCASSFGTVGVFYNEQFFGPGTRLTVL.

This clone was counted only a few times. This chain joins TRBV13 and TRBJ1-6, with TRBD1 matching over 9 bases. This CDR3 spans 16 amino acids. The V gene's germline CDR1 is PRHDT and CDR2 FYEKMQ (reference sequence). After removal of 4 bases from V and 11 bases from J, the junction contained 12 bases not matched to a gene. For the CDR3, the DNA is TGTGCCAGCAGCTCACGAACAGGGGGCCCTTCCCCACCCCTCCACTTT. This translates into CASSSRTGGPSPPLHF.

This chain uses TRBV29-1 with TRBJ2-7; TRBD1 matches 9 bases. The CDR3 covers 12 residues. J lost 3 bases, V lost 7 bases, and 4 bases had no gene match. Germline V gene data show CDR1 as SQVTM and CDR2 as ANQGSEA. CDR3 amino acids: CSAQGANYEQYF. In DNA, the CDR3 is TGCAGCGCACAGGGGGCTAACTACGAGCAGTACTTC.

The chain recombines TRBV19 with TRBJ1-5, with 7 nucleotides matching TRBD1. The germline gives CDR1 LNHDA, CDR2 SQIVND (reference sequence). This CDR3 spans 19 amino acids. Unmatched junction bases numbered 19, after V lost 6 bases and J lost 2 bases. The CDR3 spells CASRGRGTAFIVGNQPQHF. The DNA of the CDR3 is TGTGCCAGTAGGGGAAGGGGGACAGCTTTTATAGTGGGCAATCAGCCCCAGCATTTT.

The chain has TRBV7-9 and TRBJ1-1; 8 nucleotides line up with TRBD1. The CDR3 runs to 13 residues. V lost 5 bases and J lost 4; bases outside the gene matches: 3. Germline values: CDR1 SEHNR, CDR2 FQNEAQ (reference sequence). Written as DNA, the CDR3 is TGTGCCAGCAGCCAGGGACAGGTCACTGAAGCTTTCTTT. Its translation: CASSQGQVTEAFF.

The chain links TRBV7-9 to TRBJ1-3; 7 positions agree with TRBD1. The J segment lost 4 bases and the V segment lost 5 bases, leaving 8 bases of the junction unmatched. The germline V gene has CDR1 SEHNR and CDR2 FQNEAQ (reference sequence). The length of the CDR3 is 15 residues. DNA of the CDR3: TGTGCCAGCAGCCCCCCGACAGGGACAGGAAACACCATATATTTT. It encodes CASSPPTGTGNTIYF.

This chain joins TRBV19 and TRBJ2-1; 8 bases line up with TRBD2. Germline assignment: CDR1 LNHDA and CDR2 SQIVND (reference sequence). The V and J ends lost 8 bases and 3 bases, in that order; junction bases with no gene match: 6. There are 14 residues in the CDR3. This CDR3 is CASRPGGRYNEQFF. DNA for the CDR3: TGTGCCAGTCGGCCGGGGGGGCGCTACAATGAGCAGTTCTTC.